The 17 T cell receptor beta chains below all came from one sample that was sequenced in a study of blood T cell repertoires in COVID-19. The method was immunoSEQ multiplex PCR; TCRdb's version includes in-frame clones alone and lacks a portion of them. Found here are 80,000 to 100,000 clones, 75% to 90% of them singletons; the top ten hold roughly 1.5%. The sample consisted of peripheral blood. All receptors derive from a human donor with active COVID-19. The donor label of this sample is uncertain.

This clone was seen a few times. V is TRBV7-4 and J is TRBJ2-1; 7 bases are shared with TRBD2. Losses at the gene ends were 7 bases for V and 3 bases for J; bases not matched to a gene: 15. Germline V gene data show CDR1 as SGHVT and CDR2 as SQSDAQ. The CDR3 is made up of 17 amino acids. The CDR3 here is CASILVTSGALYNEQFF. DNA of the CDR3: TGTGCCAGCATCCTCGTTACCAGCGGGGCACTCTACAATGAGCAGTTCTTC.

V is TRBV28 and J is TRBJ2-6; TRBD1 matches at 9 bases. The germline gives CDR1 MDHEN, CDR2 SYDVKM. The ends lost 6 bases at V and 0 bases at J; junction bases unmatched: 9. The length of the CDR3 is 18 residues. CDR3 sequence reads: CASSPWGTGNSGANVLTF. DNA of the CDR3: TGTGCCAGCAGCCCCTGGGGGACAGGGAACTCTGGGGCCAACGTCCTGACTTTC.

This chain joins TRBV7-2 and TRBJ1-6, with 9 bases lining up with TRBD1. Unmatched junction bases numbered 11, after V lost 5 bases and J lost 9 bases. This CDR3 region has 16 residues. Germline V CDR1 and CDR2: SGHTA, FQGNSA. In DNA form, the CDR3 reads TGTGCCAGCAGCGGAGGATTTGGGACAGGGACTTCACCCCTCCACTTT. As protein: CASSGGFGTGTSPLHF.

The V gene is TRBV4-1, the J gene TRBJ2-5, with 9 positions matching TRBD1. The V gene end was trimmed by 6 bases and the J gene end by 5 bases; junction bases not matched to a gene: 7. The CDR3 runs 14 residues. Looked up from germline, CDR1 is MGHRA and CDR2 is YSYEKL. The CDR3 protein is CASRDRGGRETQYF. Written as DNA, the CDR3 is TGCGCCAGCAGGGACAGGGGAGGCCGCGAGACCCAGTACTTC.

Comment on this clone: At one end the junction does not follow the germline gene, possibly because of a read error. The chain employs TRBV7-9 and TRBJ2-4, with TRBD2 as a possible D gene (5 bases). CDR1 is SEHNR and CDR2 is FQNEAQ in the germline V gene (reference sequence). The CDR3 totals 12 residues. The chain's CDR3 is CASSLADPGQYF. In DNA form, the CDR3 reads TGTGCCAGCAGCCTAGCCGACCCGGGACAGTACTTC.

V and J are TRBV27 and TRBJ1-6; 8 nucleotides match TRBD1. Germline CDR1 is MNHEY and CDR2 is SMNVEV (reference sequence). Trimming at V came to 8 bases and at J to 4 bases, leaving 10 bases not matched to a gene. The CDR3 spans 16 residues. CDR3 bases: TGTGCCAGCGTACCCAGGGGGCTCGGTTATAATTCACCCCTCCACTTT. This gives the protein CASVPRGLGYNSPLHF.

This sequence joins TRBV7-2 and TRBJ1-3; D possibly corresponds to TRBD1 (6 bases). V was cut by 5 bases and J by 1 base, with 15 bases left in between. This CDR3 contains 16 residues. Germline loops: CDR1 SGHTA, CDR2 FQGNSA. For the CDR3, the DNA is TGTGCCAGCAGCCCTGCCCGGGGGGCATCTGGAAACACCATATATTTT. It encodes CASSPARGASGNTIYF. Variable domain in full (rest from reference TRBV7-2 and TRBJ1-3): GAGVSQSPSNKVTEKGKDVELRCDPISGHTALYWYRQSLGQGLEFLIYFQGNSAPDKSGLPSDRFSAERTGGSVSTLTIQRTQQEDSAVYLCASSPARGASGNTIYFGEGSWLTVV.

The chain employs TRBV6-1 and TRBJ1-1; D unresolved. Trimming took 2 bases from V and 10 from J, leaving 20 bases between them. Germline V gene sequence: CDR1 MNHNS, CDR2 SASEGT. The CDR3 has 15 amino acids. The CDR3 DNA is TGTGCCAGCAGTGAATCCGGCAAGCTGTTGACGGGAGCTTTCTTT. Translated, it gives CASSESGKLLTGAFF.

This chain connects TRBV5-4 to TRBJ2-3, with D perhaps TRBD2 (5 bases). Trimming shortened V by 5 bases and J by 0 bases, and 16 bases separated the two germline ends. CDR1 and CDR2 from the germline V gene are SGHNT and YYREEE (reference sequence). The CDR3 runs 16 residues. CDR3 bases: TGTGCCAGCAGGTCCGAGCGACTAATTAGCACAGATACGCAGTATTTT. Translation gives CASRSERLISTDTQYF.

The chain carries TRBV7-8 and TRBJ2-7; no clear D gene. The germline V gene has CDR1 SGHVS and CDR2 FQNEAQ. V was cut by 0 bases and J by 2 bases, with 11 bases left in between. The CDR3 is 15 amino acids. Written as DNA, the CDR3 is TGTGCCAGCAGCTTAGCTTCGGGTCCCACCTACGAGCAGTACTTC. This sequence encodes CASSLASGPTYEQYF.

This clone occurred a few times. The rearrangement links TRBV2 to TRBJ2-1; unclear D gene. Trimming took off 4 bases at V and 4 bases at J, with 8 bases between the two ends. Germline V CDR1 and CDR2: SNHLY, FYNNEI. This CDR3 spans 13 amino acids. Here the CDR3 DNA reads TGTGCCAGCAGTGGGGCCATATACAATGAGCAGTTCTTC. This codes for CASSGAIYNEQFF. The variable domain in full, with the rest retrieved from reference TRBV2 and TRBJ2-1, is EPEVTQTPSHQVTQMGQEVILRCVPISNHLYFYWYRQILGQKVEFLVSFYNNEISEKSEIFDDQFSVERPDGSNFTLKIRSTKLEDSAMYFCASSGAIYNEQFFGPGTRLTVL.

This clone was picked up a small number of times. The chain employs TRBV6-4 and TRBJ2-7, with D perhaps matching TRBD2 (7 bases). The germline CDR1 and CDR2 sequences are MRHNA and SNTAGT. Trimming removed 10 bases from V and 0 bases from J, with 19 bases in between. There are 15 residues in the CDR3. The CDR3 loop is CAKRPAGGPSYEQYF. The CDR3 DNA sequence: TGTGCCAAGCGTCCGGCCGGGGGGCCCTCCTACGAGCAGTACTTC.

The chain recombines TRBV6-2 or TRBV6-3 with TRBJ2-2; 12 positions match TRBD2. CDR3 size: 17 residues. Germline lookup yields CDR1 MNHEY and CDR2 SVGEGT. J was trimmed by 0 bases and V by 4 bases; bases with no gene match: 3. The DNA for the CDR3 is TGTGCCAGCAGTTCCGGACTAGCGGGGACGAACACCGGGGAGCTGTTTTTT. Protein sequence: CASSSGLAGTNTGELFF.

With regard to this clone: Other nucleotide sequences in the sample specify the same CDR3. The CDR3 reads CASSLAGEQFF. The CDR3 bases are TGCGCCAGCAGCTTAGCGGGGGAGCAGTTCTTC. The rearrangement uses TRBV5-1 and TRBJ2-1, with 7 nucleotides matching TRBD2. Germline trimming cut 2 bases from V and 10 bases from J; bases unmatched to any gene: 0. The germline V gene has CDR1 SGHRS and CDR2 YFSETQ. CDR3 size: 11 residues.

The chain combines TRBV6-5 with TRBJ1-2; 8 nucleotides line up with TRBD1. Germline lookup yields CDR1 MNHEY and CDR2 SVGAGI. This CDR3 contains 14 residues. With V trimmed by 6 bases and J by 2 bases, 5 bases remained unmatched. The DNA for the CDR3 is TGTGCCAGCAGCCGGGACAGGAGCAACTATGGCTACACCTTC. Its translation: CASSRDRSNYGYTF.

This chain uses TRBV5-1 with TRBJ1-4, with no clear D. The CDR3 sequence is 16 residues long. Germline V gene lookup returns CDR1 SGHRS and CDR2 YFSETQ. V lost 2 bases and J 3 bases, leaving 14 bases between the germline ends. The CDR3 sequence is CASSLLSGPSNEKLFF. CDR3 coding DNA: TGCGCCAGCAGCTTATTGTCAGGCCCTTCTAATGAAAAACTGTTTTTT.

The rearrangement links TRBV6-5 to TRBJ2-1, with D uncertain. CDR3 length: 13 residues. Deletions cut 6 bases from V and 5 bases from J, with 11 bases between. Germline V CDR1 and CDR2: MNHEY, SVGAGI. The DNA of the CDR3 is TGTGCCAGCAGCGCCACAACTAACAATGAGCAGTTCTTC. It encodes CASSATTNNEQFF.